The 3 T cell receptor beta chains presented below share a single source sample, sequenced in a study of T cells after yellow fever vaccination. MiXCR, applied by TCRdb to the 5' RACE reads, yields one record per CDR3 protein. The data hold 180,000 or so distinct CDR3 sequences, with about 10% observed a single time. Sequences were derived from CD8+ T cells sorted from PBMCs, sampled 15 days after the yellow fever booster vaccination. The receptors were sampled from a man aged 18 to 30 who received the YFV17D yellow fever vaccine.

V and J are TRBV20-1 and TRBJ1-5, with 7 bases identical to TRBD1. The germline gives CDR1 DFQATT, CDR2 SNEGSKA (reference sequence). Germline trimming cut 6 bases from V and 0 bases from J; bases unmatched to any gene: 8. The CDR3 loop spans 15 amino acids. In nucleotides, the CDR3 is TGCAGTGCATTCCAGGGGGGAGATAGCAATCAGCCCCAGCATTTT. Encoded protein: CSAFQGGDSNQPQHF.

This clonotype showed up just a few times. The rearrangement joins TRBV20-1 to TRBJ2-3; TRBD2 agrees at 9 bases. Looked up from germline, CDR1 is DFQATT and CDR2 is SNEGSKA (reference sequence). This CDR3 is built from 23 residues. Trimming removed 0 bases from V and 3 bases from J; junction bases left unmatched: 28. The CDR3 coding sequence is TGCAGTGCTAGAGACGTGTCTTCCCCCGCTCTAAACCTAGCGGGACAGTGGACAGATACGCAGTATTTT. It specifies CSARDVSSPALNLAGQWTDTQYF.

This clonotype was seen many times. The CDR3 region has the DNA TGCGCCAGCAGCCTGGACAGGGGGCTAGCGTCCTACGAGCAGTACTTC. Amino acids: CASSLDRGLASYEQYF. The gene calls are TRBV4-3 and TRBJ2-7, with TRBD1 matching 11 bases. The germline gives CDR1 LGHNA, CDR2 YSLEER. The V and J ends lost 4 bases and 1 base, in that order; junction bases with no gene match: 6. The CDR3 loop spans 16 amino acids.